Presented here are 8 T cell receptor beta chains from one specimen sequenced in a study of cytomegalovirus exposure and HLA in healthy donors (dated by TCRdb to about 2017). Libraries came from the immunoSEQ multiplex PCR assay. In TCRdb, the immuneACCESS table is reduced to in-frame sequences with V and J assigned. These tables do not hold every clone; where another copy was compared, an unresolved V gene accounts for under half, and the others remain unexplained. This sample lists 150,000 to 200,000 clones; around 85% were detected once. The top ten hold about 17% of the sample. Sample: PBMCs. The receptors were sampled from a man aged 18 to 35 in good health and CMV-seropositive.

CDR3 coding DNA: TGTGCCAGCAGTGGGAACGGCGGTTCGGATTCACCCCTCCACTTT. Encoded protein: CASSGNGGSDSPLHF. This rearrangement joins TRBV6-1 to TRBJ1-6; D remains ambiguous. Trimming removed 4 bases from V and 8 bases from J, with 15 bases in between. The CDR3 runs 15 residues. Germline V gene lookup returns CDR1 MNHNS and CDR2 SASEGT.

This rearrangement joins TRBV7-8 to TRBJ2-2; a weak D match, TRBD1 (5 bases). Trimming shortened V by 1 base and J by 6 bases, and 12 bases separated the two germline ends. Per the germline V gene, CDR1 is SGHVS and CDR2 is FQNEAQ. There are 15 residues in the CDR3. The CDR3 reads CASSLEVRVAGELFF. The CDR3 bases are TGTGCCAGCAGCTTAGAAGTCAGGGTCGCCGGGGAGCTGTTTTTT.

The chain has TRBV18 and TRBJ2-5; weak D call: TRBD1 (5 bases). Trimming left V 2 bases short and J 0 bases short, with 10 bases between. From germline, CDR1 is KGHSH and CDR2 LQKENI. This CDR3 has 15 amino acids. The CDR3 region is CASSPMGPHQETQYF. CDR3 DNA sequence: TGTGCCAGCTCACCAATGGGGCCACACCAAGAGACCCAGTACTTC.

The CDR3 DNA is TGTGCCAGCAGCTTATCGACAGCCAACTATGGCTACACCTTC. It is translated as CASSLSTANYGYTF. This chain links TRBV7-2 with TRBJ1-2; maybe TRBD1 (5 bases). V was pared by 2 bases and J by 2 bases, with 9 bases between. Germline V gene data show CDR1 as SGHTA and CDR2 as FQGNSA. This CDR3 is 14 amino acids long.

The chain is built from TRBV2 and TRBJ2-2; possibly TRBD1 for D (5 bases). Germline V lookup: CDR1 SNHLY, CDR2 FYNNEI. The CDR3 is 15 residues long. V dropped 4 bases and J dropped 7 bases, with 16 bases sitting between them. CDR3 in DNA: TGTGCCAGCAGTGCAATGTATAGGGGTAGCGGGGAGCTGTTTTTT. This gives the protein CASSAMYRGSGELFF.

J is TRBJ1-2 and V is TRBV6-5; D is possibly TRBD1 (6 bases). This CDR3 region has 14 residues. CDR1 and CDR2 from the germline V gene are MNHEY and SVGAGI. Trimming left V 5 bases short and J 2 bases short, with 12 bases between. CDR3 protein: CASSPTGPNYGYTF. The CDR3 DNA reads TGTGCCAGCAGTCCGACAGGACCAAACTATGGCTACACCTTC.

This chain uses TRBV5-6 with TRBJ2-5; 11 positions match TRBD1. Germline V gene data show CDR1 as SGHDT and CDR2 as YYEEEE. There are 16 residues in the CDR3. J gave up 6 bases and V 4 bases, and 11 bases lay outside the gene matches. CDR3 protein: CASSLPGTGGGKTQYF. For the CDR3, the DNA is TGTGCCAGCAGCCTACCAGGGACAGGGGGTGGGAAGACCCAGTACTTC.

The chain couples TRBV9 to TRBJ2-2, with a weak D call TRBD2 (6 bases). Between the trimmed V and J ends, which lost 0 bases and 0 bases, there was a span of 9 bases. CDR3 length: 16 residues. CDR1 is SGDLS, CDR2 YYNGEE, per germline. CDR3 in DNA: TGTGCCAGCAGCGTAGGCCCGGGGGCGAACACCGGGGAGCTGTTTTTT. Protein sequence: CASSVGPGANTGELFF.